The clone carrying this TCR beta chain has just a few counts. The PCR made use of 60 Vbeta and 13 Jbeta primers. Only in-frame clones appear in the TCRdb table, and some are missing; sequencing was by immunoSEQ multiplex PCR. The table records roughly 200,000 clones, around a tenth of them present only once. This entry comes from a study of cytomegalovirus exposure and HLA in healthy donors. Study-level background: As an earlier analysis found, about 179 million T cells yielded approximately 110 million unique TCR beta sequences.

CDR1 and CDR2 (germline): LNHDA, SQIVND (reference sequence). The CDR3 runs to 17 residues. Unmatched junction bases numbered 11, after V lost 2 bases and J lost 8 bases. Sequencing was performed on PBMCs. The TCR originated in a woman aged 30 to 39 in good health and CMV-seropositive. This chain connects TRBV19 to TRBJ2-1, with TRBD2 matching 11 bases. CDR3 amino acids: CASSITLTSGMSYEQFF. The DNA of the CDR3 is TGTGCCAGTAGTATAACCCTGACTAGCGGGATGAGTTATGAGCAGTTCTTC.